Presented here are 6 T cell receptor beta chains from one specimen sequenced in a study of CD8+ T cells in alopecia areata. Reverse transcription of extracted RNA yielded cDNA, which provided the sequencing template. The method was immunoSEQ multiplex PCR; TCRdb's version includes in-frame clones alone and lacks a portion of them. The sample contains 65,000 to 90,000 clones, just over 50% of which appear only once. Sequenced material: NKG2D-high CD8+ T cells sorted from blood. These TCRs come from a human donor with alopecia areata.

The gene calls are TRBV7-8 and TRBJ2-3; TRBD1 agrees at 8 bases. The CDR3 totals 15 residues. The germline gives CDR1 SGHVS, CDR2 FQNEAQ. Trimming took 5 bases from V and 4 from J; bases not matched to a gene: 8. In nucleotides, the CDR3 is TGTGCCAGCAGCCCCTCGACAGGGGAGGCAGATACGCAGTATTTT. Translating gives CASSPSTGEADTQYF.

V and J are TRBV11-2 and TRBJ2-7; TRBD1 agrees at 10 bases. This CDR3 is built from 16 residues. Germline V gene lookup returns CDR1 SGHAT and CDR2 FQNNGV. Trimming cost V 0 bases and J 3 bases; bases outside gene matches: 5. This CDR3 reads CASSLDPDRGLYEQYF. The CDR3 nucleotides are TGTGCCAGCAGCTTAGACCCAGACAGGGGGCTCTACGAGCAGTACTTC.

The chain links TRBV30 to TRBJ1-1; D not certain. Between the trimmed V and J ends, which lost 2 bases and 8 bases, there was a span of 15 bases. CDR1 is GTSNPN, CDR2 SVGIG, per germline (reference sequence). The CDR3 consists of 13 residues. The chain's CDR3 is CAWSQDGMGEAFF. CDR3 nucleotides: TGTGCCTGGAGTCAGGACGGAATGGGGGAAGCTTTCTTT. Supplemented by reference TRBV30 and TRBJ1-1, the full variable domain reads SQTIHQWPATLVQPVGSPLSLECTVEGTSNPNLYWYRQAAGRGLQLLFYSVGIGQISSEVPQNLSASRPQDRQFILSSKKLLLSDSGFYLCAWSQDGMGEAFFGQGTRLTVV.

Sample share makes this clone medium-sized (0.01 to 0.1%). The chain combines TRBV28 with TRBJ2-7, with a weak D call TRBD1 (5 bases). CDR1 is MDHEN, CDR2 SYDVKM, per germline. The CDR3 extends over 12 amino acids. Trimming left V 6 bases short and J 6 bases short, with 12 bases between. CDR3 protein: CASSETVTEQYF. In DNA form, the CDR3 reads TGTGCCAGCAGCGAGACAGTGACCGAGCAGTACTTC.

The chain has TRBV7-9 and TRBJ2-5; a possible D gene is TRBD2 (6 bases). The CDR3 totals 11 residues. The V gene lost 6 bases and the J gene lost 5 bases, with 7 bases spanning the gap. CDR1 and CDR2 (germline): SEHNR, FQNEAQ (reference sequence). CDR3 region: CASSGGETQYF. Written as DNA, the CDR3 is TGTGCCAGCAGTGGAGGGGAGACCCAGTACTTC.

V and J are TRBV28 and TRBJ1-5; 7 nucleotides agree with TRBD1. Germline V gene lookup returns CDR1 MDHEN and CDR2 SYDVKM. J was trimmed by 5 bases and V by 6 bases; bases with no gene match: 10. The CDR3 consists of 15 residues. As DNA, the CDR3 is TGTGCCAGCAGGCAGAGGGTAGGGGGCTATCAGCCCCAGCATTTT. Its protein is CASRQRVGGYQPQHF.